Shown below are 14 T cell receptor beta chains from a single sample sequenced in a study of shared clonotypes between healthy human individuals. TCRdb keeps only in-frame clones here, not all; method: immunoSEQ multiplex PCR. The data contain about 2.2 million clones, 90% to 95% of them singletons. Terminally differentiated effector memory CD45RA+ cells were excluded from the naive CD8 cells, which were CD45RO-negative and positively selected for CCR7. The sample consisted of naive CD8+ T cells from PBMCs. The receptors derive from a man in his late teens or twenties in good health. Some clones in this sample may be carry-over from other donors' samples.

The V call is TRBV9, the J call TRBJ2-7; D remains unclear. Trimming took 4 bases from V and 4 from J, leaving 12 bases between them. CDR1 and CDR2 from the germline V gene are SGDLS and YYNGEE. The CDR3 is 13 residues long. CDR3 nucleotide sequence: TGTGCCAGCAGCACCGACGTTAGGTACGAGCAGTACTTC. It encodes CASSTDVRYEQYF. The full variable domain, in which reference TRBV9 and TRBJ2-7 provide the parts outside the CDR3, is DSGVTQTPKHLITATGQRVTLRCSPRSGDLSVYWYQQSLDQGLQFLIQYYNGEERAKGNILERFSAQQFPDLHSELNLSSLELGDSALYFCASSTDVRYEQYFGPGTRLTVT.

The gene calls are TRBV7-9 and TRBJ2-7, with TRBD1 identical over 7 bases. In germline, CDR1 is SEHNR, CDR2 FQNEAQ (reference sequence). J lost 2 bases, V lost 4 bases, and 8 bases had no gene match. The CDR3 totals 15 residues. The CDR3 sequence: CASSSEQGNPYEQYF. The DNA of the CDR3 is TGTGCCAGCAGCTCGGAACAGGGGAATCCCTACGAGCAGTACTTC.

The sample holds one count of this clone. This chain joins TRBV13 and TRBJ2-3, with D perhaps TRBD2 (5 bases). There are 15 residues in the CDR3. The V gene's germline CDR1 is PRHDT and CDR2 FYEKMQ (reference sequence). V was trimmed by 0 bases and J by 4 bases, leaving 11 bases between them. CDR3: CASSLGRGFADTQYF. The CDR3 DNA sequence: TGTGCCAGCAGCTTAGGGCGCGGGTTTGCAGATACGCAGTATTTT.

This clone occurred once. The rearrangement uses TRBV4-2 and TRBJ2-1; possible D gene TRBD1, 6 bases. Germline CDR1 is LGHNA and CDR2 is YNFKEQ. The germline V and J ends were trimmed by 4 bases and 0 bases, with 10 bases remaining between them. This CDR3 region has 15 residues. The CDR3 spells CASSLRDTSYNEQFF. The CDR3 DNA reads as TGTGCCAGCAGCCTAAGGGACACCTCCTACAATGAGCAGTTCTTC.

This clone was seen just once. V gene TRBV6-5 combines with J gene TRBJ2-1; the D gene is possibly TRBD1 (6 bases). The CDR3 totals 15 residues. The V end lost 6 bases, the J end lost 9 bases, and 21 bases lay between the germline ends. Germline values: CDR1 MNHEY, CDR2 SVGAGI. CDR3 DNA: TGTGCCAGCAGCCAAACGGACAGAACCCACAGTGAGCAGTTCTTC. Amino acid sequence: CASSQTDRTHSEQFF.

In nucleotides, the CDR3 is TGTGCCAGCTCCAGGGACAGGGGGCGAGGAGGTGAGCAGTTCTTC. It specifies CASSRDRGRGGEQFF. V is TRBV9 and J is TRBJ2-1; 12 bases agree with TRBD1. V shed 7 bases, J shed 9 bases, and the junction held 11 bases outside the gene matches. The CDR3 runs 15 residues. The germline CDR1 and CDR2 sequences are SGDLS and YYNGEE.

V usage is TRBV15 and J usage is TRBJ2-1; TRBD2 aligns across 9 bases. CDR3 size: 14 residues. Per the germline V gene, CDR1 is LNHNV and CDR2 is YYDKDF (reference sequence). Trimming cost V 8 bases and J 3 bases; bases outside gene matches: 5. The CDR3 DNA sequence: TGTGCCACCCGGGAGACTAGCGGCTACAATGAGCAGTTCTTC. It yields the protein CATRETSGYNEQFF.

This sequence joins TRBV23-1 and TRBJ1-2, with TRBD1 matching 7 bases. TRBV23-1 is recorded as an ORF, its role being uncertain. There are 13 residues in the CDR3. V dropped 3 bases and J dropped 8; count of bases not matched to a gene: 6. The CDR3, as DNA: TGCGCCAGCAGTCAGACAGGGAAGGGGGGCTACACCTTC. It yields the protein CASSQTGKGGYTF.

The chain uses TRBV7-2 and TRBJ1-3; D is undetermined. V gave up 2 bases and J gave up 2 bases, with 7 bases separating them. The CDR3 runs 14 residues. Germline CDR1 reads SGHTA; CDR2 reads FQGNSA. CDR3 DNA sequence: TGTGCCAGCAGCTTAACCGCTACTGGAAACACCATATATTTT. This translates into CASSLTATGNTIYF.

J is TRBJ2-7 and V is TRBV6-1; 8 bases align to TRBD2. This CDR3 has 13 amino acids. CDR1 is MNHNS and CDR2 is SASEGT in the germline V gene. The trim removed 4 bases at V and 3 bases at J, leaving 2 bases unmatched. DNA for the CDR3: TGTGCCAGCAGTGTAACTAGCGGCTACGAGCAGTACTTC. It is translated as CASSVTSGYEQYF.

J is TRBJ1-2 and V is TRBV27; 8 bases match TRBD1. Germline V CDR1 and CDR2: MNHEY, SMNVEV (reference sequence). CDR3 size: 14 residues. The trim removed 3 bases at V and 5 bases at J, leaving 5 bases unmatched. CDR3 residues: CASSLAGGKYGYTF. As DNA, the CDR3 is TGTGCCAGCAGTTTGGCAGGGGGCAAATATGGCTACACCTTC.

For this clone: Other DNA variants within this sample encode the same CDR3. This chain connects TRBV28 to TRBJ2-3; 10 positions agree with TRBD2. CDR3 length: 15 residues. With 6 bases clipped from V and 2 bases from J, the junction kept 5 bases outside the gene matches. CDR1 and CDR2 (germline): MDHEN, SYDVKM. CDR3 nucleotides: TGTGCCAGCAGCGGACTAGCGGCCTCCACAGATACGCAGTATTTT. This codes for CASSGLAASTDTQYF. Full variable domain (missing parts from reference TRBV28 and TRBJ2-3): DVKVTQSSRYLVKRTGEKVFLECVQDMDHENMFWYRQDPGLGLRLIYFSYDVKMKEKGDIPEGYSVSREKKERFSLILESASTNQTSMYLCASSGLAASTDTQYFGPGTRLTVL.

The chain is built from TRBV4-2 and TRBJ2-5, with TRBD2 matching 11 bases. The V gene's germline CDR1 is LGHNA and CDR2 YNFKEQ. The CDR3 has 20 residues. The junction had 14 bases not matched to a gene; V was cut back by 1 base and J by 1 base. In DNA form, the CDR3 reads TGTGCCAGCAGCCAAGGCGGGACTAGCGGTTTCTCGAAGGCCCAAGAGACCCAGTACTTC. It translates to CASSQGGTSGFSKAQETQYF.

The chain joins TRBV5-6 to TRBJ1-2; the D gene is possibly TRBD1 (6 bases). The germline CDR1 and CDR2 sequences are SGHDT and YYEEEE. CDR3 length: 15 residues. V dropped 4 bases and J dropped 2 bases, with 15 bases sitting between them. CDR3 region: CASSLRQVLNYGYTF. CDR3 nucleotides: TGTGCCAGCAGCCTGCGACAGGTACTAAACTATGGCTACACCTTC. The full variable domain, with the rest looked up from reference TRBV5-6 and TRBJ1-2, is DAGVTQSPTHLIKTRGQQVTLRCSPKSGHDTVSWYQQALGQGPQFIFQYYEEEERQRGNFPDRFSGHQFPNYSSELNVNALLLGDSALYLCASSLRQVLNYGYTFGSGTRLTVV.